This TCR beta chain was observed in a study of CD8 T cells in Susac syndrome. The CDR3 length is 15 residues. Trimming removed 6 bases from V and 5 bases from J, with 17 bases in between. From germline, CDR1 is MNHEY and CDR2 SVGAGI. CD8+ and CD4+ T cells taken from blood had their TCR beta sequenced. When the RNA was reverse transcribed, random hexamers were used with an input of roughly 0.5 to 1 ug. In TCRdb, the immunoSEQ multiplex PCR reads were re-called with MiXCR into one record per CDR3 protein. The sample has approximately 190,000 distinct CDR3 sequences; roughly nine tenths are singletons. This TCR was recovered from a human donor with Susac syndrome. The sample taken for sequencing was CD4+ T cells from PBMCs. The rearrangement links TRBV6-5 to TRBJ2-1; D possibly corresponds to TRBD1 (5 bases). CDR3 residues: CASRLDRSSDNEQFF. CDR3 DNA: TGTGCCAGCAGACTCGACAGAAGTTCGGACAATGAGCAGTTCTTC.